The 7 T cell receptor beta chains below all came from one sample that was sequenced in a study of blood T cell repertoires in COVID-19 (dated by TCRdb to about 2020). The library was made by the immunoSEQ multiplex PCR assay. TCRdb's version of the immuneACCESS table is confined to in-frame rearrangements and falls short of the full clone set. An unresolved V gene accounts for under half of the shortfall where checked; the remainder is of unknown origin. The sample profile shows 250,000 to 300,000 clones; 86% of them were found once. Less than 15% of the sample comes from the top ten. Sequencing input: peripheral blood. All receptors derive from a woman aged 70-85 years with COVID-19, enrolled during active disease.

V usage is TRBV5-6 and J usage is TRBJ2-7; D call uncertain. With 0 bases removed from V and 6 bases from J, the gap between germline ends came to 7 bases. Per germline, CDR1 SGHDT and CDR2 YYEEEE. The length of the CDR3 is 12 residues. The CDR3 sequence: CASSLGPSEQYF. Here the CDR3 DNA reads TGTGCCAGCAGCTTGGGTCCGTCCGAGCAGTACTTC.

The genes are TRBV28 and TRBJ1-4; TRBD1 matches 8 bases. The CDR3 is made up of 15 amino acids. The J segment lost 3 bases and the V segment lost 6 bases, leaving 6 bases of the junction unmatched. Germline loops: CDR1 MDHEN, CDR2 SYDVKM. CDR3 loop: CASRSGGQANEKLFF. In DNA, the CDR3 is TGTGCCAGCAGGTCGGGGGGACAGGCTAATGAAAAACTGTTTTTT.

This sequence joins TRBV27 and TRBJ2-5; 8 positions agree with TRBD1. The CDR3 sequence is 15 residues long. CDR1 and CDR2 (germline): MNHEY, SMNVEV (reference sequence). The J segment lost 5 bases and the V segment lost 7 bases, leaving 12 bases of the junction unmatched. CDR3 loop: CASTFAGGGEETQYF. CDR3 bases: TGTGCCAGCACTTTCGCAGGGGGCGGAGAGGAGACCCAGTACTTC.

The chain combines TRBV4-1 with TRBJ1-1; D is uncertain. The germline V and J ends were trimmed by 4 bases and 0 bases, with 15 bases remaining between them. The germline V gene encodes CDR1 MGHRA and CDR2 YSYEKL. The CDR3 covers 16 residues. CDR3 nucleotide sequence: TGCGCCAGCAGCCCGAATCGTATCTCGGTGAACACTGAAGCTTTCTTT. Amino acids: CASSPNRISVNTEAFF.

This clone was seen once. The rearrangement links TRBV28 to TRBJ2-7, with D possibly TRBD1 on 6 matching bases. CDR3 length: 13 residues. With 6 bases removed from V and 3 bases from J, the gap between germline ends came to 12 bases. CDR1 is MDHEN and CDR2 is SYDVKM in the germline V gene. CDR3 in amino acids: CASSLTGLYEQYF. CDR3 coding DNA: TGTGCCAGCAGCCTGACAGGACTCTACGAGCAGTACTTC.

J is TRBJ2-7 and V is TRBV19; 9 bases map to TRBD1. This CDR3 is 17 amino acids long. J lost 6 bases, V lost 5 bases, and 17 bases had no gene match. Per germline, CDR1 LNHDA and CDR2 SQIVND (reference sequence). The CDR3 protein is CASSLIWPGQGFSEQYF. For the CDR3, the DNA is TGTGCCAGTAGTCTGATCTGGCCGGGACAGGGCTTCTCCGAGCAGTACTTC.

The rearrangement links TRBV9 to TRBJ2-2; D is possibly TRBD2 (5 bases). The germline V gene encodes CDR1 SGDLS and CDR2 YYNGEE. The germline V and J ends were trimmed by 4 bases and 6 bases, with 13 bases remaining between them. This CDR3 contains 14 residues. The CDR3, as DNA: TGTGCCAGCAGCTCAGCGGAGGTTGCCGGGGAGCTGTTTTTT. This gives the protein CASSSAEVAGELFF.